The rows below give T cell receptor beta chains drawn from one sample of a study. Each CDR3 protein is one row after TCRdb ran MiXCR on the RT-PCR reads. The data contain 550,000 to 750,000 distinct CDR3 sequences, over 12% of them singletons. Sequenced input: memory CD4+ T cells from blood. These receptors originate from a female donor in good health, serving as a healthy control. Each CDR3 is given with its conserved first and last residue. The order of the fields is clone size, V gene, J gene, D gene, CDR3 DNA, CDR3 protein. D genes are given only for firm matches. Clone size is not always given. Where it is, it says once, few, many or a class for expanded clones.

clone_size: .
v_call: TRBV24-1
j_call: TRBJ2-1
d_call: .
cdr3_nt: TGTGCCACCAATGATTTGGACGCCAGCTCCTACAATGAGCAGTTCTTC
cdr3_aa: CATNDLDASSYNEQFF

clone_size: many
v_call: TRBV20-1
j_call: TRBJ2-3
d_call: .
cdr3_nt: TGCAGTGCTAGCGGGGCGCGGAGCACAGATACGCAGTATTTT
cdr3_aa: CSASGARSTDTQYF

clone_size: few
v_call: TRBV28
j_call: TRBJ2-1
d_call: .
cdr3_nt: TGTGCCAGCAGTTTAGTGAGCGCCTGGAGCGAGCAGTTCTTC
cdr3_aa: CASSLVSAWSEQFF

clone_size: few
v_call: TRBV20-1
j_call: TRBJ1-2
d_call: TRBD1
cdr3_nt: TGCAGTGCTAGAGCATTTTCACAGGGGGCGGATGGCTACACCTTC
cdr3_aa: CSARAFSQGADGYTF

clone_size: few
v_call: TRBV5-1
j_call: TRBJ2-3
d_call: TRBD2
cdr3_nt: TGCGCCAGCAGCTTGGCCGCGTTGATCGGACTAGCGGGAGTGACGATCACAGATACGCAGTATTTT
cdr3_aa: CASSLAALIGLAGVTITDTQYF

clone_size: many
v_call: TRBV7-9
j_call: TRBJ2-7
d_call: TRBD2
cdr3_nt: TGTGCCAGCAGCCAGAGACTAGCGGGATCCGAAGAGCAGTACTTC
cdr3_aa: CASSQRLAGSEEQYF

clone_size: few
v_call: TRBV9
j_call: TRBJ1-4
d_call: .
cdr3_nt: TGTGCCAGCAGCCCCGGACAGATAGGGGATGAAAAACTGTTTTTT
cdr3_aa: CASSPGQIGDEKLFF

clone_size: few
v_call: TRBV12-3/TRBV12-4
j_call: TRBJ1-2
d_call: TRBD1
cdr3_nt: TGTGCCAGCAGTCGGACAGGGAAGGGCTACACCTTC
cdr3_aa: CASSRTGKGYTF

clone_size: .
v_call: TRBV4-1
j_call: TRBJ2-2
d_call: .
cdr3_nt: TGCGCCAGCAGCCAAGCGGCTAGATCGGGCGCCGGGGAGCTGTTTTTT
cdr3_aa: CASSQAARSGAGELFF

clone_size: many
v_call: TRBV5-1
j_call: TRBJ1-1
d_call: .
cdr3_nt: TGCGCCAGCAGCTTAGCCATCGACAGCCCGAACACTGAAGCTTTCTTT
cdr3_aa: CASSLAIDSPNTEAFF

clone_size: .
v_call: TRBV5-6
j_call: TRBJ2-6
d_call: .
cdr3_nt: TGTGCCAGCAGCCCCGCGGGAAGCTCTGGGGCCAACGTCCTGACTTTC
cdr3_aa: CASSPAGSSGANVLTF

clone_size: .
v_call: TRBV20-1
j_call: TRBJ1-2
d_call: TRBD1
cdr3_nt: TGCAGTGCTAGCGCGCAAGGACAGGCGAATAACTATGGCTACACCTTC
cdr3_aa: CSASAQGQANNYGYTF

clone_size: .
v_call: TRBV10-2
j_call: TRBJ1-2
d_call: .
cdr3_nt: TGCGCCAGCATGCAGAACTTTGGCTACACCTTC
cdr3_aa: CASMQNFGYTF

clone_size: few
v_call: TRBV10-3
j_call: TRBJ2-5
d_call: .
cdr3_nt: TGTGCCACCCAGGCCGCGAAAGGGGGGGAAGAGACCCAGTACTTC
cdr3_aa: CATQAAKGGEETQYF

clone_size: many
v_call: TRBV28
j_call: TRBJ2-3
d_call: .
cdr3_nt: TGTGCCAGCAGCTTACCGGGAGTGAACACAGATACGCAGTATTTT
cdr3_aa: CASSLPGVNTDTQYF

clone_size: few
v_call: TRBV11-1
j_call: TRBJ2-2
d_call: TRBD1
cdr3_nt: TGTGCCAGCGCCGGACAGGGGACGATCGGGGAGCTGTTTTTT
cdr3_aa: CASAGQGTIGELFF

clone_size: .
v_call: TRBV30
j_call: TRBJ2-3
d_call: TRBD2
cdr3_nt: TGTGCCTGGAGTGTGAGGAAGCGGGAGATAGATACGCAGTATTTT
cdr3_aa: CAWSVRKREIDTQYF

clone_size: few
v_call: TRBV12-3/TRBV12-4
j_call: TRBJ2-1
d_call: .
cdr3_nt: TGTGCCAGCAGTTTTCAGGTCGGCAATGAGCAGTTCTTC
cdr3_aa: CASSFQVGNEQFF

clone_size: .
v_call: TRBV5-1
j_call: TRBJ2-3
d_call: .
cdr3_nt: TGCGCCAGCAGCTTCGGGACTTTCCCTGAGGGAGATACGCAGTATTTT
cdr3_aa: CASSFGTFPEGDTQYF

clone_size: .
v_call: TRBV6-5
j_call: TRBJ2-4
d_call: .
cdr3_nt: TGTGCCAGCAGGGAACAAGTAGCCAAAAACATTCAGTACTTC
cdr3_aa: CASREQVAKNIQYF

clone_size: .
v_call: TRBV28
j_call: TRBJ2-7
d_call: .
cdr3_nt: TGTGCCAGCAGTTTCACCGGGACCAACTACGAGCAGTACTTC
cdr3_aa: CASSFTGTNYEQYF

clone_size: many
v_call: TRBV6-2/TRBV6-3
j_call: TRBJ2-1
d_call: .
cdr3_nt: TGTGCCAGCAGTTACCCCCTCACGAGTGTGTCCTACAATGAGCAGTTCTTC
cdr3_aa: CASSYPLTSVSYNEQFF

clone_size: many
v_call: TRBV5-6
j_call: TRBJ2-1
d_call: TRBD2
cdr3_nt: TGTGCCAGCAGCTTGGACGCGGGAGGGCCGTTCTTC
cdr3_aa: CASSLDAGGPFF

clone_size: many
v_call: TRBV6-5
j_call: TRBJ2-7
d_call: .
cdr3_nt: TGTGCCAGCAGCCATAGCGGCCCCAGCTCCTACGAGCAGTACTTC
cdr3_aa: CASSHSGPSSYEQYF

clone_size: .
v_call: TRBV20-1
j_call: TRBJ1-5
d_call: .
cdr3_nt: TGCAGTGCTAGTTATGGCCCGGGGAGCAATCAGCCCCAGCATTTT
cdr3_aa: CSASYGPGSNQPQHF

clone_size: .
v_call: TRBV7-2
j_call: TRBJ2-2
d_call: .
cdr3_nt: TGTGCCAGCAGCTTGAACGGGGTTGGGAACACCGGGGAGCTGTTTTTT
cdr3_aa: CASSLNGVGNTGELFF

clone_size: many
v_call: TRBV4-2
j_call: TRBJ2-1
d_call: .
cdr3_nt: TGTGCCAGCAGCCAGTTCGGGTTCGGGGATCCGGACAATGAGCAGTTCTTC
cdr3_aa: CASSQFGFGDPDNEQFF

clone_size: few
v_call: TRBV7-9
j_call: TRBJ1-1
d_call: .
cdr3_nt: TGTGCCAGCAGCTTATTTGGTTCGGGCACTGAAGCTTTCTTT
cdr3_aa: CASSLFGSGTEAFF

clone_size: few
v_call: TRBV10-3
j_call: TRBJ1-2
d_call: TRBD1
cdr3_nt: TGTGCCATCGCGGGCGGGACAGGCGACTATGGCTACACCTTC
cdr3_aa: CAIAGGTGDYGYTF

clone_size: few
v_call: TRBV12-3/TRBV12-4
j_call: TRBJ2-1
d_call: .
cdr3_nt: TGTGCCAGCAGTCTCATCTCCAGCCCCCAGGACTACAATGAGCAGTTCTTC
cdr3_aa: CASSLISSPQDYNEQFF

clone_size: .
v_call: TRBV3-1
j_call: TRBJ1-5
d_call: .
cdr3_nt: TGTGCCAGCAATACGGCGGGTAGCAATCAGCCCCAGCATTTT
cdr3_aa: CASNTAGSNQPQHF

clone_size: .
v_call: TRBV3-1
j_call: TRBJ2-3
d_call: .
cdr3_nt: TGTGCCAGCAGCGGGTTAGCGCCTAGCACAGATACGCAGTATTTT
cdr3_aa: CASSGLAPSTDTQYF

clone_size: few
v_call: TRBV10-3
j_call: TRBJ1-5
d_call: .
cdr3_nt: TGTGCCATCAGTGGGCTCAATCAGCCCCAGCATTTT
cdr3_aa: CAISGLNQPQHF

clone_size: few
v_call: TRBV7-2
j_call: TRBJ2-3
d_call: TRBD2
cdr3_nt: TGTGCCAGCAGCCCCGGGACTAGTCAAGTCTTAGATACGCAGTATTTT
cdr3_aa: CASSPGTSQVLDTQYF

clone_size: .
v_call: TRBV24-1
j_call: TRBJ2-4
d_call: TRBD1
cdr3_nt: TGTGCCACCAGTGATTTGAACAGGGGGCAGACCAAAAACATTCAGTACTTC
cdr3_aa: CATSDLNRGQTKNIQYF

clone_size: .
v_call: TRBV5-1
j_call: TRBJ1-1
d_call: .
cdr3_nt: TGCGCCAGCAGCTTGCTACAGCCGTCGAACACTGAAGCTATCTTT
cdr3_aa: CASSLLQPSNTEAIF

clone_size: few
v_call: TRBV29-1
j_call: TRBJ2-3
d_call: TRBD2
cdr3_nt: TGCAGCGTTGGGCTAGCGGGGGGGCGGACAGATACGCAGTATTTT
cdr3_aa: CSVGLAGGRTDTQYF

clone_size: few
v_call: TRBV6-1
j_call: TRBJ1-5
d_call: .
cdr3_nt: TGTGCCAGCAGACCCACGGGGGAGAGGCCCCAGCATTTT
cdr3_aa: CASRPTGERPQHF

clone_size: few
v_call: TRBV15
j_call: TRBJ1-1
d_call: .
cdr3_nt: TGTGCCACCAGCAAGGGGGGCACCTCTGGGAACACTGAAGCTTTCTTT
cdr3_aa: CATSKGGTSGNTEAFF

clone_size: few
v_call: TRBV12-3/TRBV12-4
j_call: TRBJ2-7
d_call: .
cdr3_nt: TGTGCCAGCAGTTCATACCGCTCCTACGAGCAGTACTTC
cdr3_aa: CASSSYRSYEQYF

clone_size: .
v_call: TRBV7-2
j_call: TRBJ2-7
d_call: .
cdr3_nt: TGTGCCAGCATGACGGTCGGGTTAACCTACGAGCAGTACTTC
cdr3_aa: CASMTVGLTYEQYF

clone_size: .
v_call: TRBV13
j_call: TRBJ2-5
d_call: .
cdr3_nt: TGTGCCACCTGCATAGTGGGGTTGGAGGAGACCCAGTACTTC
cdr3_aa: CATCIVGLEETQYF

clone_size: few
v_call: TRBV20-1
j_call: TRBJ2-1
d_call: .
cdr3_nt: TGCAGTGCGGTCAGAATAGCGTACCCTACCAACAATGAGCAGTTCTTC
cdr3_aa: CSAVRIAYPTNNEQFF

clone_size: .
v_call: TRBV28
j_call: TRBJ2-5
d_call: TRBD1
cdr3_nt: TGTGCCAGCAGTTTATTTGGGACAGGGACGAGGGAGACCCAGTACTTC
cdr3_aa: CASSLFGTGTRETQYF

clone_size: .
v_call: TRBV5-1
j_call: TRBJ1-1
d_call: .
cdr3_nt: TGCGCCAGCAGCTTGATGACAGTGAACACTGAAGCTTTCTTT
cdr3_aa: CASSLMTVNTEAFF

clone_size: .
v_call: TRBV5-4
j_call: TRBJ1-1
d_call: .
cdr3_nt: TGTGCCAGCAGCGTCCCAGGGAAAAAGGACACTGAAGCTTTCTTT
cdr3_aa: CASSVPGKKDTEAFF

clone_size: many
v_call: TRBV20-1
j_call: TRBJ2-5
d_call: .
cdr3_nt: TGCAGTGCCAGTCACAGGGCCCTTGGAGAGACCCAGTACTTC
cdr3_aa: CSASHRALGETQYF

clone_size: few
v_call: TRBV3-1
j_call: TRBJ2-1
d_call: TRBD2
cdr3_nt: TGTGCCAGCAGCCAAGAATCACTAGCGGGATACAATGAGCAGTTCTTC
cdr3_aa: CASSQESLAGYNEQFF

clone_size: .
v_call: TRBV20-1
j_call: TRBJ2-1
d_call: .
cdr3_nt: TGCAGTGCTAGAGATATTGTGTCAGGTGAGCAGTTCTTC
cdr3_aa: CSARDIVSGEQFF